The T cell receptor (beta chain) under discussion was sequenced for a study of blood T cell repertoires in COVID-19. About the research overall: Donors in the United States, Italy and Spain gave samples during acute or convalescent COVID-19. The cDNA or gDNA used as material had been derived from T cells, B-cell-depleted T cells, or PBMCs.

Germline values: CDR1 SGHTA, CDR2 FQGNSA. This CDR3 is 14 amino acids long. V gave up 5 bases and J gave up 3 bases, with 13 bases separating them. Per the authors' pipeline: Reference gene primer amplification yielded estimated nucleated cell counts. Sequencing used immunoSEQ multiplex PCR; TCRdb keeps in-frame clones, though not all of them. The D gene and trimming were derived from the DNA, and the V and J assignments and clone size from that table. The data contain around 55,000 clones, roughly 85% of them singletons. This clonotype originated in a human donor in a cohort sampled during active COVID-19. The sequenced sample consisted of peripheral blood. This chain links TRBV7-2 with TRBJ1-2; TRBD1 might be the D (5 bases). The CDR3 protein is CASSKKGIDYGYTF. CDR3 coding DNA: TGTGCCAGCAGCAAAAAGGGGATCGACTATGGCTACACCTTC.